A single T cell receptor (beta chain) is shown here with its context. The antigen is unknown. The data are from a study of cytomegalovirus exposure and HLA in healthy donors. For the study at large: The 95 million to 120 million unique TCR beta sequences, from about 180 million T cells, were found by an earlier analysis. Drawn from HLA-typed donors, 80 million to 95 million unique TCRs were held in an early data release.

The PCR had 60 Vbeta and 13 Jbeta primers. Generated by immunoSEQ multiplex PCR, the TCRdb table keeps only in-frame clones and is missing some. The table lists roughly 90,000 clones, roughly 70% of them singletons. Whole-study results and caveats: In a later analysis, TCR beta V- and J-gene trimming showed a link to a missense DCLRE1C variant.

CDR3 size: 13 residues. Germline V lookup: CDR1 GTSNPN, CDR2 SVGIG (reference sequence). Trimming took off 0 bases at V and 7 bases at J, with 10 bases between the two ends. The chain employs TRBV30 and TRBJ1-3; D perhaps matches TRBD1 (6 bases). Material for sequencing was PBMCs. The source of this sequence is a young man in good health and CMV-seropositive. The CDR3 coding sequence is TGTGCCTGGAGTGTACAGGGACACAACACCATATATTTT. It codes for CAWSVQGHNTIYF.